This T cell receptor beta chain was identified in a study of vaccination and CD4 T cells after COVID-19. An Oncomine TCR Beta short-read assay was used to sequence the DNA from cultured CD4+ T cells. TCRdb reprocessed the PCR reads with MiXCR, giving one entry per CDR3 protein. The sample consists of more than 15,000 distinct CDR3 sequences, roughly 50% of them appearing once. Noted time point: late sampling 161 to 241 days after vaccination in three convalescent patients. Treatment defined: roughly nine-day PBMC culture with coronavirus spike peptide pools or control peptides (ViraFEST assay). As to this clonotype: Its specificity is not known.

Sequenced material: CD4+ T cells from blood, cultured in vitro, taken about 7 months after SARS-CoV-2 vaccination. This TCR was sampled from a human donor who had recovered from COVID-19.

CDR3 region: CASSLGHNYGYTF. The CDR3 bases are TGTGCCAGCAGCTTGGGGCACAACTATGGCTACACCTTC. The V call is TRBV7-9, the J call TRBJ1-2; possible D gene TRBD1, 5 bases. The ends were cut back, 3 bases at V and 2 bases at J, with 7 bases in the middle. This CDR3 comprises 13 residues. The V gene's germline CDR1 is SEHNR and CDR2 FQNEAQ (reference sequence).